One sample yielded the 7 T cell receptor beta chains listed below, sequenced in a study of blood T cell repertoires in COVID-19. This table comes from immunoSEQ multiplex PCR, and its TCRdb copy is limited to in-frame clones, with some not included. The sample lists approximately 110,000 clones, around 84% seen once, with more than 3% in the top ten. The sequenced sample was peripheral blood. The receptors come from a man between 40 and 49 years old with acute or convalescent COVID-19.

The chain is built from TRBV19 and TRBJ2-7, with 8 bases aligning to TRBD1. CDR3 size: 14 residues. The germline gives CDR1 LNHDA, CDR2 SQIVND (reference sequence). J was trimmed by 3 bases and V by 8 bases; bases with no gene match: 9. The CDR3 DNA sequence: TGTGCCAGTCCTCCGGGACAGGCCCGCTACGAGCAGTACTTC. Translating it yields CASPPGQARYEQYF.

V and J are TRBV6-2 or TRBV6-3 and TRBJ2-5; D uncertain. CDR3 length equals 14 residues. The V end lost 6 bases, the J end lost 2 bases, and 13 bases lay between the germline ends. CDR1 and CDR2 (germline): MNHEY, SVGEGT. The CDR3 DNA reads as TGTGCCAGCAGGCCTGGGCTCGCACAAGAGACCCAGTACTTC. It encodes CASRPGLAQETQYF.

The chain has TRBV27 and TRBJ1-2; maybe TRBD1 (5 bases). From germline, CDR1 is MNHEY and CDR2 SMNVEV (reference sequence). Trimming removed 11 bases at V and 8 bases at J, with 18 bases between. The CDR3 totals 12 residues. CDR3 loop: CAAGLLRGGYTF. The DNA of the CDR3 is TGTGCCGCGGGTCTCCTGCGGGGGGGCTACACCTTC.

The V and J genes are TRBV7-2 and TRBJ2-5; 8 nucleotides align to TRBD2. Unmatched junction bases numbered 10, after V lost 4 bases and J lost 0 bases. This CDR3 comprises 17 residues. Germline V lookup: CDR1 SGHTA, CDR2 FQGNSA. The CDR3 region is CASSSTGPSGYQETQYF. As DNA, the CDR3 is TGTGCCAGCAGCTCAACCGGCCCTAGCGGGTACCAAGAGACCCAGTACTTC.

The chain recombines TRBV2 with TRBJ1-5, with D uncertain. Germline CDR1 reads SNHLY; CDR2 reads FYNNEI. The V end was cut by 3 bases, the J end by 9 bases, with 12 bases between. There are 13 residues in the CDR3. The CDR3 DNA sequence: TGTGCCAGCAGTGACCTGACGGGGTTGCCCCAGCATTTT. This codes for CASSDLTGLPQHF.

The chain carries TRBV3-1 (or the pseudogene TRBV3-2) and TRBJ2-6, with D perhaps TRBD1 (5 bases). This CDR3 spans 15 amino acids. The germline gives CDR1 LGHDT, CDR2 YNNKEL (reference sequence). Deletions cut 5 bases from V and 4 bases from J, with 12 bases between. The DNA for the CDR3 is TGTGCCAGCAGCTTCAGGGCAACCGGGGCCAACGTCCTGACTTTC. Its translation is CASSFRATGANVLTF.

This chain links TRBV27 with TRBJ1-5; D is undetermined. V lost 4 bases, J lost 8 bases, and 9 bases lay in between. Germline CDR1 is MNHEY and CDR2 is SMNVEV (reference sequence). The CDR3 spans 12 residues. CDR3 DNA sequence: TGTGCCAGCAGTTCCATCGGGGAGCCCCAGCATTTT. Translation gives CASSSIGEPQHF.